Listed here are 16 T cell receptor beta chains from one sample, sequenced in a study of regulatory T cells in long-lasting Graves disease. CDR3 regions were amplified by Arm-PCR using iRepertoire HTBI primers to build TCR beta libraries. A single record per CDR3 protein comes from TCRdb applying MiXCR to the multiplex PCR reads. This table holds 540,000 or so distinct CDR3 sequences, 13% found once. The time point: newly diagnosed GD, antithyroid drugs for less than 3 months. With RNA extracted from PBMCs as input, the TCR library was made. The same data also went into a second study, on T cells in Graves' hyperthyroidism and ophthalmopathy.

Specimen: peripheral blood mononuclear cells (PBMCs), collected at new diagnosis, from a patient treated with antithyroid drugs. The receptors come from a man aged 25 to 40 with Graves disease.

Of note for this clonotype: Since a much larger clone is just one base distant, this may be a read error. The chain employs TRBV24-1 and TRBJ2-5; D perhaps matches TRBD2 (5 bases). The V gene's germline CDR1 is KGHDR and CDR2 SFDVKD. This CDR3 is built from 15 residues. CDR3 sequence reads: CATSDALGGQEAQYF. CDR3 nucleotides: TGTGCCACCAGTGATGCCCTAGGAGGTCAAGAGGCCCAGTACTTC.

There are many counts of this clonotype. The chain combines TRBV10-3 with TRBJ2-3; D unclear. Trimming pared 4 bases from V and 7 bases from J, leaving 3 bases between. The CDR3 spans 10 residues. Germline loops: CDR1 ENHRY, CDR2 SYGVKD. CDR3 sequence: CAISVHTQYF. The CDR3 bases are TGTGCCATCAGTGTACATACGCAGTATTTT.

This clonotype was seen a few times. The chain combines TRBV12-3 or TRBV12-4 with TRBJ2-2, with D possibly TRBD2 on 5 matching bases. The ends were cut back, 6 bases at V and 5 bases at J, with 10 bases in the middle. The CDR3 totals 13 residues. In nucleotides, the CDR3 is TGTGCCAGCAGGTTGGACTTTACCGGGGAGCTGTTTTTT. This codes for CASRLDFTGELFF.

In nucleotides, the CDR3 is TGTGCCAGCAGTTCCGATGGGGGGAGGGAGACCCAGTACTTC. Protein product: CASSSDGGRETQYF. V is TRBV27 and J is TRBJ2-5; TRBD2 might be the D (6 bases). V lost 4 bases to trimming and J lost 5 bases, with 14 bases between them. Germline values: CDR1 MNHEY, CDR2 SMNVEV (reference sequence). There are 14 residues in the CDR3.

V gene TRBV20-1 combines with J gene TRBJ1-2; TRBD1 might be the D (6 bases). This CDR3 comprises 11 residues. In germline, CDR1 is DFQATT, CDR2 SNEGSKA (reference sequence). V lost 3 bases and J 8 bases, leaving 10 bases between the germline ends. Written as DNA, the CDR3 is TGCAGTGCTAGCCAGGGGATGGGCTACACCTTC. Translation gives CSASQGMGYTF.

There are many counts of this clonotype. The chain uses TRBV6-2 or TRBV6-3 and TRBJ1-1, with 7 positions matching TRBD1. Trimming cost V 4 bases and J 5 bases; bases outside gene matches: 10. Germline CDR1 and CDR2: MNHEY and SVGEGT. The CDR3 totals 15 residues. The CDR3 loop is CASSSYRGAGTEAFF. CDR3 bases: TGTGCCAGCAGTTCCTACAGGGGCGCGGGGACTGAAGCTTTCTTT.

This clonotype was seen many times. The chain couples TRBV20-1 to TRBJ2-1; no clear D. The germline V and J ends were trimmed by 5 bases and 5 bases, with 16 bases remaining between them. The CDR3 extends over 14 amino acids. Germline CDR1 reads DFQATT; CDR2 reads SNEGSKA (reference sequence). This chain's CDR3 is CSARHHLRNNEQFF. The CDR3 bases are TGCAGTGCTCGACACCACCTAAGGAACAATGAGCAGTTCTTC.

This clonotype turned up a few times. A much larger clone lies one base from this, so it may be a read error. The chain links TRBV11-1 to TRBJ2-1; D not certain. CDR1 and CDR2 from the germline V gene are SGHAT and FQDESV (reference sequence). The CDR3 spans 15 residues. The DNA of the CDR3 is TGTGCCAGCAGTATTCGGTCAAGCTCCTACAATGAGCAGTCCTTC. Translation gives CASSIRSSSYNEQSF.

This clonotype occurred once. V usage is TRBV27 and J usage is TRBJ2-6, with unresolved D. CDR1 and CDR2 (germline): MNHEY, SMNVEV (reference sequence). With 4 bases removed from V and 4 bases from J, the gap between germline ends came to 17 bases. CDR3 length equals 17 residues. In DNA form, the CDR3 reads TGTGCCAGCAGTTCGTATCAGTGGTACCCCGGGGCCAACGTCCTGACTTTC. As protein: CASSSYQWYPGANVLTF.

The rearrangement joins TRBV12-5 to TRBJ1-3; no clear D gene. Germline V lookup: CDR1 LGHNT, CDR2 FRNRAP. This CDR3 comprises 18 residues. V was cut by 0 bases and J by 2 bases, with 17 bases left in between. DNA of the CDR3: TGTGCTAGTGGTTTGGTATCTCTCATGAGAGGGACTGGAAACACCATATATTTT. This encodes CASGLVSLMRGTGNTIYF.

CDR3 in amino acids: CSVEGQPEDGYTF. In DNA form, the CDR3 reads TGCAGCGTTGAAGGACAGCCGGAGGACGGCTACACCTTC. The rearrangement uses TRBV29-1 and TRBJ1-2; D possibly corresponds to TRBD1 (5 bases). Germline CDR1 reads SQVTM; CDR2 reads ANQGSEA. V lost 1 base to trimming and J lost 8 bases, with 14 bases between them. The length of the CDR3 is 13 residues.

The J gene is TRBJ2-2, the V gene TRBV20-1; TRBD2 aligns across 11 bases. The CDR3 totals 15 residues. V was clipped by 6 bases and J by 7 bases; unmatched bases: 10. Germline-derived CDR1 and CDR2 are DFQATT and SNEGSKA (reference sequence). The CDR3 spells CSARAASGRNGELFF. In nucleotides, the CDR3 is TGCAGTGCCAGGGCGGCTAGCGGGAGGAACGGGGAGCTGTTTTTT.

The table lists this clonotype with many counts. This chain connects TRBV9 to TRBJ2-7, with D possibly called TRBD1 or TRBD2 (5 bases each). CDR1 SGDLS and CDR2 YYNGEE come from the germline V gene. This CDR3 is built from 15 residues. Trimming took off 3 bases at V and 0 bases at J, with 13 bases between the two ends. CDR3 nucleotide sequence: TGTGCCAGCAGCGAAGGGACGGGCAGCTCCTACGAGCAGTACTTC. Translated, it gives CASSEGTGSSYEQYF.

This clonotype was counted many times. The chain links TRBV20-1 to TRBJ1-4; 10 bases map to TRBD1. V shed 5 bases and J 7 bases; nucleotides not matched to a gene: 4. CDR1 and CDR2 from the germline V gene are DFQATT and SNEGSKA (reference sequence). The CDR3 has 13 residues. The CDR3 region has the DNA TGCAGTGCTCAGGGACAGGGGCTTGAAAAACTGTTTTTT. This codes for CSAQGQGLEKLFF.

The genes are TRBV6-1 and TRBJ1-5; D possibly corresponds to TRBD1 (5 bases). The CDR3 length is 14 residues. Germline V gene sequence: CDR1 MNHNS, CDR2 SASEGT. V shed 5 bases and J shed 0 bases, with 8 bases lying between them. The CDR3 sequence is CASSPGLSNQPQHF. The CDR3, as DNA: TGTGCCAGCAGTCCGGGGCTTAGCAATCAGCCCCAGCATTTT.

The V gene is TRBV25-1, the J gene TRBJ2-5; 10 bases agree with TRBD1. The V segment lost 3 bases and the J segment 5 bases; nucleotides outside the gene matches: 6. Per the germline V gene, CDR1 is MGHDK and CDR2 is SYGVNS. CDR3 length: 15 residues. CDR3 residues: CASSDYRQGAETQYF. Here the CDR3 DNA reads TGTGCCAGCAGTGACTATAGACAGGGGGCGGAGACCCAGTACTTC.